Described below is a single T cell receptor beta chain sequence and its context. Its antigen is not identified. Libraries were prepared by immunoSEQ multiplex PCR; TCRdb keeps only in-frame clonotypes and omits some of them. Of 140,000 or so clones listed, around 80% are singletons. This sample was included in a study of cytotoxic CD8 clonotypes in ibrutinib-treated CLL. About the study: Of a cohort that held 10 to 12 relapsed/refractory and around 14 treatment-naive patients, 17 were IGHV unmutated. Sequenced samples delivered averages of roughly 260,000 productive templates and more than 75,000 productive rearrangements. Findings of the study overall: Increased clonality at ibrutinib response gave way to a return toward baseline at progression. Progressing patients had sampling times that differed from those of sustained-remission patients.

This CDR3 is built from 15 residues. The V and J ends lost 5 bases and 3 bases, in that order; junction bases with no gene match: 6. The specimen comprised PBMCs, sampled after 12 months of ibrutinib treatment. The gene calls are TRBV23-1 and TRBJ2-7; 11 positions match TRBD2. TRBV23-1 is filed as an ORF, its function uncertain. The TCR originated in a human donor with chronic lymphocytic leukemia. CDR3 loop: CASSNPSGRNYEQYF. CDR3 coding DNA: TGCGCCAGCAGTAACCCTAGCGGGAGGAACTACGAGCAGTACTTC.